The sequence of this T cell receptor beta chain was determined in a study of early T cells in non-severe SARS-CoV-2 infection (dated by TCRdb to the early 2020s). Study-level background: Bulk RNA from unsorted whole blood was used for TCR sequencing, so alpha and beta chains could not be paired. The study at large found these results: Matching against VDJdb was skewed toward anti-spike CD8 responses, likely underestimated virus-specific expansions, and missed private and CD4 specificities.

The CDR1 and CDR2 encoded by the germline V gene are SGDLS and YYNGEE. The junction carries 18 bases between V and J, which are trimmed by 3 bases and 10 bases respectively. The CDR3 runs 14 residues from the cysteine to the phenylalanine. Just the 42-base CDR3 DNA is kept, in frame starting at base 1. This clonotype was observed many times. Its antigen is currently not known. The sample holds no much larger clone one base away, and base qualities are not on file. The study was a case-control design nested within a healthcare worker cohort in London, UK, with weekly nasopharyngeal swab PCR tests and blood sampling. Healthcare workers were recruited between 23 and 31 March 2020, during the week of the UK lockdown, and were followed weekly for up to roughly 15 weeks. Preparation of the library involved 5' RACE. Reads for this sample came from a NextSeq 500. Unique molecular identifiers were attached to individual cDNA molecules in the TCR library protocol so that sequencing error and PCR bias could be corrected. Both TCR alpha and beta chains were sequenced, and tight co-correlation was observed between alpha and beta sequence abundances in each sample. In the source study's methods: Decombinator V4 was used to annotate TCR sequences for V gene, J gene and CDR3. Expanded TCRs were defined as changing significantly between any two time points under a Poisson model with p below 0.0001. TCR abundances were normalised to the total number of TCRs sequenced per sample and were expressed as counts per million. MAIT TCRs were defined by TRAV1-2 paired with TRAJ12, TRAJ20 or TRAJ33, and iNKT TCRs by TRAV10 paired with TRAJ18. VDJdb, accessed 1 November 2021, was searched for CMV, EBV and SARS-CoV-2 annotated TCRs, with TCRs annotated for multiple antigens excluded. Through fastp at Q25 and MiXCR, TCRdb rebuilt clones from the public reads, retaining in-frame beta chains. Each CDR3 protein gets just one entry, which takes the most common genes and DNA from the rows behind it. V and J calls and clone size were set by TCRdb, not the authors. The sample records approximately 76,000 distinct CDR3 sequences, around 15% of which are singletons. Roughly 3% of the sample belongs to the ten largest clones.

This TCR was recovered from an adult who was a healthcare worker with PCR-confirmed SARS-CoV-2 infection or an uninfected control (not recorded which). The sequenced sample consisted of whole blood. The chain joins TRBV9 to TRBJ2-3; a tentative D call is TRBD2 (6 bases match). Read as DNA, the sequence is TGTGCCAGCAGCGGGGGACTGTACACAGAGGCGCAGTATTTT. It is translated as CASSGGLYTEAQYF.